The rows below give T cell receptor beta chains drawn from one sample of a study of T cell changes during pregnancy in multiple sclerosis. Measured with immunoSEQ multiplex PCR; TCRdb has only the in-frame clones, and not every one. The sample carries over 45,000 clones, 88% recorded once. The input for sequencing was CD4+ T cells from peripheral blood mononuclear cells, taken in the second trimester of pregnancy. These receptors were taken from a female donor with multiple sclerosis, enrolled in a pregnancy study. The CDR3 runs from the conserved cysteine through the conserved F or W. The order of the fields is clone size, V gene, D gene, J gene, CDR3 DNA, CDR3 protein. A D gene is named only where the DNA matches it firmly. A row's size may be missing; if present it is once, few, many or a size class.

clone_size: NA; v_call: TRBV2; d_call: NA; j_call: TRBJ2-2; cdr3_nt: TGTGCCAGCAGTGAAGTGTATGGACAGACCTCCACCGGGGAGCTGTTTTTT; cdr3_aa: CASSEVYGQTSTGELFF
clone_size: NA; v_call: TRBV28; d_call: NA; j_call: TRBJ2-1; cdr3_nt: TGTGCCAGCAGTTTAAATAGACTAGGGTCTACGGATGAGCAGTTCTTC; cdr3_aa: CASSLNRLGSTDEQFF
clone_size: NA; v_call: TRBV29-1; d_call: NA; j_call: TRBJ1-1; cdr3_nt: TGCAGCGTGAACCCTAGACTCGGGAACACTGAAGCTTTCTTT; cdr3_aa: CSVNPRLGNTEAFF
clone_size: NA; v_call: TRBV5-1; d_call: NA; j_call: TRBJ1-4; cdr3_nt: TGCGCCAGCAGCTCCTCAGGGTATGAACTGTTTTTT; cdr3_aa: CASSSSGYELFF
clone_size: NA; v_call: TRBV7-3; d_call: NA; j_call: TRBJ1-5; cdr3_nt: TGTGCCAGCGGAGAGGGCGGCAATCAGCCCCAGCATTTT; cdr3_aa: CASGEGGNQPQHF
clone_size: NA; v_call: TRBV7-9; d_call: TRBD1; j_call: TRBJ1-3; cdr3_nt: TGTGCCAGCAGCTTATCCGGGACAGGGAGATCCGGAAACACCATATATTTT; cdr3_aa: CASSLSGTGRSGNTIYF
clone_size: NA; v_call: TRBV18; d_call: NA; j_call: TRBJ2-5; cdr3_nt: TGTGCCAGCTCACGGGGGCAGAGGGAGACCCAGTACTTC; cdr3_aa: CASSRGQRETQYF
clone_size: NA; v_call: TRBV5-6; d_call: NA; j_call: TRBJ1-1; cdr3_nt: TGTGCCAGCAGCTTTGGACTGACGAACACTGAAGCTTTCTTT; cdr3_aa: CASSFGLTNTEAFF
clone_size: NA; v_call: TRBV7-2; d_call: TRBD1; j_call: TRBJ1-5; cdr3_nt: TGTGCCAGCAGCTTAGGTGAGGGGGCTCGGCAGCCCCAGCATTTT; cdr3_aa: CASSLGEGARQPQHF
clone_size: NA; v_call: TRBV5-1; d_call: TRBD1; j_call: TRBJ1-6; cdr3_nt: TGCGCCAGCAGCGGTACGGACAGGTATAATTCACCCCTCCACTTT; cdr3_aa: CASSGTDRYNSPLHF
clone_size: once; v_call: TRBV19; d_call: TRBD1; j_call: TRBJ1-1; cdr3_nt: TGTGCCAGTAGTCCCCAGGGACAGGGAGGTAGGACTGAAGCTTTCTTT; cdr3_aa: CASSPQGQGGRTEAFF
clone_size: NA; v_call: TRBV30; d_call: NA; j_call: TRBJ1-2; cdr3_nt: TGTGCCTGGATCCTAGCCAACTATGGCTACACCTTC; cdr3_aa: CAWILANYGYTF
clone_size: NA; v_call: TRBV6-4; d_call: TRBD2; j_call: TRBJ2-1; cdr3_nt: TGTGCCAGCAGCCGAGGGACTAGCGAGATCAATGAGCAGTTCTTC; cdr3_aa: CASSRGTSEINEQFF
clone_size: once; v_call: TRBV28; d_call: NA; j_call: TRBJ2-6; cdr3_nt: TGTGCCAGCAGTTATCCGGGGGCCAACGTCCTGACTTTC; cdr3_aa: CASSYPGANVLTF
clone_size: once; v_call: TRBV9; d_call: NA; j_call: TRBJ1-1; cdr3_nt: TGTGCCAGCAGCGTAGCTGGCGCAGGGGTGACTGAAGCTTTCTTT; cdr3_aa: CASSVAGAGVTEAFF
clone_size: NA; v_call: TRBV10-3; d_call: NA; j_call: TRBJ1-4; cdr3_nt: TGTGCCATCAGTGACCCTGACAAGAATGAAAAACTGTTTTTT; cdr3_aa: CAISDPDKNEKLFF
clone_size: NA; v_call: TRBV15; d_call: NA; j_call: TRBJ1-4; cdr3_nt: TGTGCCACCAGGAGACTCCAGATTAATGAAAAACTGTTTTTT; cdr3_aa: CATRRLQINEKLFF
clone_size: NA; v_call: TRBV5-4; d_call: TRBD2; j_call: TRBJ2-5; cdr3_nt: TGTGCCAGCAGCAGAACGGGAGGTCCTCAAGAGACCCAGTACTTC; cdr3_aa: CASSRTGGPQETQYF